What follows are 4 T cell receptor beta chains derived from one specimen sequenced in a study of shared clonotypes between healthy human individuals. The assay was immunoSEQ multiplex PCR, and TCRdb's table has in-frame clones only and misses some. Altogether hundreds of thousands of clones are present, about two thirds being singletons, with the ten largest covering roughly 1.8%. The sequenced sample was memory CD4+ T cells sorted from blood. Subset denoted: CD45RA-negative fraction. The receptors come from a woman in her 30s in good health.

This clone turned up a few times. The chain joins TRBV14 to TRBJ1-5, with TRBD1 as a possible D gene (5 bases). The CDR3 length is 12 residues. CDR1 and CDR2 (germline): SGHDN, FVKESK. Trimming removed 3 bases from V and 11 bases from J, with 11 bases in between. The CDR3 DNA follows: TGTGCCAGCAGCCAGGCTCGGGGGGCCCAGCATTTT. Amino acid sequence: CASSQARGAQHF.

The J gene is TRBJ2-2, the V gene TRBV10-3; D is uncertain. Between the trimmed V and J ends, which lost 2 bases and 7 bases, there was a span of 8 bases. CDR1 and CDR2 (germline): ENHRY, SYGVKD. The CDR3 has 13 residues. Here the CDR3 reads CAISEGHSGELFF. The CDR3, as DNA: TGTGCCATCAGTGAGGGGCATAGCGGGGAGCTGTTTTTT.

The chain combines TRBV12-1 with TRBJ2-7. TRBV12-1 is recorded as a pseudogene. The CDR3 length is 16 residues. The CDR3 is CASSFVASPISYEQYF. For the CDR3, the DNA is TGTGCCAGCAGCTTTGTGGCCAGCCCCATCTCCTACGAGCAGTACTTC.

Here the CDR3 DNA reads TGTGCCAGCAGCTTTACTAGCGTTTACTACGAGCAGTACTTC. This encodes CASSFTSVYYEQYF. The V and J genes are TRBV14 and TRBJ2-7, with TRBD2 matching over 7 bases. The CDR3 has 14 amino acids. CDR1 and CDR2 (germline): SGHDN, FVKESK. V lost 5 bases, J lost 3 bases, and 7 bases stayed unmatched.